Listed below are T cell receptor beta chains from one sample, sequenced in a study of blood T cells in healthy people across ages. TCRdb redid the calling of the 5' RACE reads with MiXCR, one entry per CDR3 protein. The table has some 700,000 distinct CDR3 sequences, about 42% seen once. Sequenced sample: blood. The source of these receptors is a woman aged 60-75 years in good health. CDR3s include the opening cysteine and the closing phenylalanine or tryptophan. A D gene is named only where the DNA matches it firmly.

v_call: TRBV3-1
j_call: TRBJ1-2
d_call: TRBD1
cdr3_aa: CASSYGQGVSGGYTF

v_call: TRBV6-5
j_call: TRBJ2-1
d_call: TRBD2
cdr3_aa: CASSRTSGQEQFF

v_call: TRBV2
j_call: TRBJ2-1
d_call: NA
cdr3_aa: CASSEAGGLGNEQFF

v_call: TRBV28
j_call: TRBJ2-4
d_call: NA
cdr3_aa: CASVEGTKNIQYF

v_call: TRBV29-1
j_call: TRBJ1-2
d_call: TRBD1
cdr3_aa: CSVVTGEGNYGYTF

v_call: TRBV20-1
j_call: TRBJ2-3
d_call: TRBD1
cdr3_aa: CSANDRGSADTQYF

v_call: TRBV9
j_call: TRBJ2-7
d_call: NA
cdr3_aa: CASSVAPGSSGNEQYF

v_call: TRBV6-2/TRBV6-3
j_call: TRBJ2-4
d_call: NA
cdr3_aa: CASRPWASGPPGIQYF

v_call: TRBV10-2
j_call: TRBJ2-4
d_call: TRBD1
cdr3_aa: CASSRVIGQGPIQYF

v_call: TRBV2
j_call: TRBJ1-4
d_call: NA
cdr3_aa: CASSGGNNEKLFF

v_call: TRBV20-1
j_call: TRBJ2-1
d_call: NA
cdr3_aa: CSAPFGHRSSYNEQFF

v_call: TRBV6-6
j_call: TRBJ1-2
d_call: NA
cdr3_aa: CASSSQFPRGGYTF

v_call: TRBV28
j_call: TRBJ2-3
d_call: NA
cdr3_aa: CASTQGPYTQYF

v_call: TRBV12-3/TRBV12-4
j_call: TRBJ2-7
d_call: NA
cdr3_aa: CASSYRETYEQYF

v_call: TRBV15
j_call: TRBJ1-1
d_call: NA
cdr3_aa: CATSIGTISTEAFF

v_call: TRBV4-1
j_call: TRBJ2-4
d_call: TRBD1
cdr3_aa: CASSQDPDRALAKNIQYF

v_call: TRBV7-6
j_call: TRBJ1-2
d_call: TRBD1
cdr3_aa: CASSFSLASRTGGYTF

v_call: TRBV20-1
j_call: NA
d_call: NA
cdr3_aa: CSASEYATEQYF

v_call: TRBV6-2/TRBV6-3
j_call: NA
d_call: TRBD1
cdr3_aa: CASSPVPDRARKTQYF

v_call: TRBV20-1
j_call: TRBJ2-5
d_call: NA
cdr3_aa: CSARDGPNRKETQYF

v_call: TRBV6-1
j_call: TRBJ1-5
d_call: NA
cdr3_aa: CASSEYPRAESNQPQHF

v_call: TRBV20-1
j_call: TRBJ2-7
d_call: TRBD2
cdr3_aa: CSARTSGRVHEQYF

v_call: TRBV4-2
j_call: TRBJ2-5
d_call: NA
cdr3_aa: CASSQPGETQYF

v_call: TRBV4-3
j_call: TRBJ2-1
d_call: TRBD2
cdr3_aa: CASSHWTSLDNEQFF

v_call: TRBV11-2
j_call: TRBJ2-1
d_call: TRBD2
cdr3_aa: CASSFRTSRYNEQFF

v_call: TRBV12-3/TRBV12-4
j_call: TRBJ1-2
d_call: NA
cdr3_aa: CASTRTNYGYTF

v_call: TRBV12-3/TRBV12-4
j_call: TRBJ2-2
d_call: NA
cdr3_aa: CASSSTGPNTGELFF

v_call: TRBV7-3
j_call: TRBJ1-1
d_call: NA
cdr3_aa: CASSLGTRTEAFF

v_call: TRBV29-1
j_call: TRBJ1-3
d_call: NA
cdr3_aa: CSVDSGNTIYF

v_call: TRBV6-6
j_call: TRBJ1-6
d_call: TRBD1
cdr3_aa: CASSYRMLKTGDSPLHF

v_call: TRBV18
j_call: TRBJ2-7
d_call: NA
cdr3_aa: CASSPREGPSYEQYF

v_call: TRBV7-2
j_call: TRBJ2-7
d_call: NA
cdr3_aa: CASSLSFGRREYEQYF

v_call: TRBV12-3/TRBV12-4
j_call: TRBJ2-1
d_call: NA
cdr3_aa: CASSLRGSHEQFF

v_call: TRBV2
j_call: TRBJ1-5
d_call: TRBD1
cdr3_aa: CASSAVGQASNQPQHF

v_call: TRBV6-2/TRBV6-3
j_call: TRBJ2-5
d_call: NA
cdr3_aa: CASSYSDTGWTQYF

v_call: TRBV5-1
j_call: TRBJ1-6
d_call: NA
cdr3_aa: CASSLDPSSYNSPLHF

v_call: TRBV20-1
j_call: TRBJ2-4
d_call: TRBD2
cdr3_aa: CSARTSGMAENIQYF

v_call: TRBV27
j_call: TRBJ2-7
d_call: NA
cdr3_aa: CASSSDSLTYEQYF

v_call: TRBV10-3
j_call: TRBJ2-1
d_call: NA
cdr3_aa: CAISVDPSFSYNEQFF

v_call: TRBV12-3/TRBV12-4
j_call: TRBJ2-3
d_call: TRBD1
cdr3_aa: CASSLAGWDRGGTDTQYF

v_call: TRBV29-1
j_call: TRBJ2-7
d_call: NA
cdr3_aa: CSVETSYEQYF

v_call: TRBV12-3/TRBV12-4
j_call: TRBJ1-5
d_call: NA
cdr3_aa: CASRNRDSNQPQHF

v_call: TRBV4-1
j_call: TRBJ2-7
d_call: NA
cdr3_aa: CASSQDLRRNYEQHF

v_call: TRBV3-1
j_call: TRBJ1-1
d_call: NA
cdr3_aa: CASSRTVGTEAFF

v_call: TRBV7-3
j_call: TRBJ2-1
d_call: NA
cdr3_aa: CASSLKVGLDEQFF

v_call: TRBV2
j_call: TRBJ2-1
d_call: TRBD2
cdr3_aa: CASSEFGTSGYYEQFF

v_call: TRBV24-1
j_call: TRBJ1-5
d_call: NA
cdr3_aa: CATSDPGSNQPQHF

v_call: TRBV25-1
j_call: TRBJ2-3
d_call: TRBD1
cdr3_aa: CASLGGSTQYF

v_call: TRBV3-1
j_call: TRBJ2-7
d_call: NA
cdr3_aa: CASSQDGRLGEQYF

v_call: TRBV7-8
j_call: TRBJ2-7
d_call: TRBD1
cdr3_aa: CASSYAGTGPYEQYF

v_call: TRBV7-3
j_call: TRBJ1-2
d_call: NA
cdr3_aa: CASSLRTGKGYGYTF

v_call: TRBV6-5
j_call: TRBJ2-7
d_call: TRBD1
cdr3_aa: CASSDLSGTDYEQYF

v_call: TRBV10-3
j_call: TRBJ2-5
d_call: NA
cdr3_aa: CAISDQGGETQYF

v_call: TRBV7-3
j_call: TRBJ2-6
d_call: NA
cdr3_aa: CASSPEGRNSGANVLTF

v_call: TRBV28
j_call: TRBJ2-1
d_call: TRBD2
cdr3_aa: CASSVLRASGRAGEQFF